These T cell receptor beta chains were read from a single sample in a study of vaccination effects on CD4 cells after COVID-19. No cognate antigen is known for these TCRs. Using immunoSEQ multiplex PCR, the repertoire was profiled, and TCRdb retains in-frame clones only, with some absent. The data hold tens of thousands of clones, with roughly 74% observed a single time. The sample was CD4+ T cells from PBMCs cultured with HCoV-NL63 spike peptides, taken before COVID-19 vaccination. These receptors were taken from a human donor who received a COVID-19 vaccine. Each CDR3 is given with its conserved first and last residue. Fields, in order: V gene, clone size, D gene, J gene, CDR3 DNA, CDR3 protein. D genes are given only for firm matches. Size values are once, few and many counts, or a class for expanded clones, and some rows have none.

TRBV5-1,-,TRBD1,TRBJ2-1,TGCGCCAGCACCACTCTGGGACAGGGCGCCAATGAGCAGTTCTTC,CASTTLGQGANEQFF
TRBV12-3/TRBV12-4,-,-,TRBJ2-5,TGTGCCAGCACCTTGGGTAGCCGGGAGACCCAGTACTTC,CASTLGSRETQYF
TRBV2,once,TRBD2,TRBJ2-1,TGTGCCAGCAGTAGGCTAGCGGGCTACAATGAGCAGTTCTTC,CASSRLAGYNEQFF
TRBV3-1/TRBV3-2,-,-,TRBJ1-2,TGTGCCAGCACGGGAGGGTCCAACTATGGCTACACCTTC,CASTGGSNYGYTF
TRBV6-2/TRBV6-3,-,-,TRBJ1-6,TGTGCCAGCAGTTACAGCGCACCGGCCCCCCACTTT,CASSYSAPAPHF
TRBV6-1,once,-,TRBJ1-1,TGTGCCAGCAGTGAAGCGCGGCTGTTGAACACTGAAGCTTTCTTT,CASSEARLLNTEAFF
TRBV7-2,-,TRBD1,TRBJ1-6,TGTGCCAGCAGCGTCGACAGGGGAGGAATGGGATCACCCCTCCACTTT,CASSVDRGGMGSPLHF
TRBV5-5,-,-,TRBJ1-3,TGTGCCAGCAGCCCGAAATGGGACAAAGGAAACACCATATATTTT,CASSPKWDKGNTIYF
TRBV4-1,-,-,TRBJ2-1,TGCGCCAGCAGCCCTTATAGCGGCATCAATGAGCAGTTCTTC,CASSPYSGINEQFF
TRBV2,-,-,TRBJ1-6,TGTGCCAGCAGTGACGTTTCACCCCTCCACTTT,CASSDVSPLHF
TRBV28,few,-,TRBJ1-4,TGTGCCAGCAGTTTAAGGGGCCAGGGGTTTTTT,CASSLRGQGFF
TRBV9,once,-,TRBJ2-3,TGTGCCAGCAGCGTGGGGGACTCCCACCAGGTCAGGGGAACGCAGTATTTT,CASSVGDSHQVRGTQYF
TRBV7-2,-,TRBD2,TRBJ2-7,TGTGCCAGCAGCTTAGGTGGGACTAGCAGTTCGTACGAGCAGTACTTC,CASSLGGTSSSYEQYF
TRBV4-1,few,-,TRBJ2-2,TGCGCCAGCAGCCAAGTTCTCCAGCGGCCCGGGGAGCTGTTTTTT,CASSQVLQRPGELFF
TRBV11-3,-,TRBD1,TRBJ2-3,TGTGCCAGCAGCCTAGGGACAGACACAGATACGCAGTATTTT,CASSLGTDTDTQYF
TRBV23-1,-,TRBD1,TRBJ2-1,TGCGCCACTAGGGGACAGGTCACCTCCTACAATGAGCAGTTCTTC,CATRGQVTSYNEQFF
TRBV3-1/TRBV3-2,-,-,TRBJ1-1,TGTGCCAGCAGCCAATCTGTTCTGCTTCTGGAAGCTTTCTTT,CASSQSVLLLEAFF
TRBV4-1,-,-,TRBJ1-1,TGCGCCAGCAGCCAAGATCGGGTTGGGAACACTGAAGCTTTCTTT,CASSQDRVGNTEAFF
TRBV30,once,-,TRBJ1-1,TGTGCCTGGAGTCCTCCGGGGGGGGGTAACACTGAAGCTTTCTTT,CAWSPPGGGNTEAFF
TRBV5-1,-,-,TRBJ2-3,TGCGCCAGCAGCCCCCGGAGGGGCCCCACAGATACGCAGTATTTT,CASSPRRGPTDTQYF
TRBV5-1,once,-,TRBJ2-3,TGCGCCAGCAGCTTGGACACGACAGATACGCAGTATTTT,CASSLDTTDTQYF
TRBV2,-,TRBD1,TRBJ1-1,TGTGCCAGCCAACGCGGACAGGGTGGGACTGAAGCTTTCTTT,CASQRGQGGTEAFF
TRBV11-2,few,-,TRBJ1-2,TGTGCCAGCAGCTTAGGACATCTGGAGGGCTACACCTTC,CASSLGHLEGYTF
TRBV5-4,-,TRBD1,TRBJ1-3,TGTGCCAGCAGCCTGACAGGGCCCGGAAACACCATATATTTT,CASSLTGPGNTIYF
TRBV3-1/TRBV3-2,-,TRBD1,TRBJ2-2,TGTGCCAGCAGTGTACAGGGGGCGTCGGCCGGGGAGCTGTTTTTT,CASSVQGASAGELFF
TRBV4-1,-,-,TRBJ2-1,TGCGCCAGCAGCCAAGGGGGGACCATCTACAATGAGCAGTTCTTC,CASSQGGTIYNEQFF
TRBV5-1,-,-,TRBJ2-5,TGCGCCAGCATACCAGGCGGGACGGCACAAGAGACCCAGTACTTC,CASIPGGTAQETQYF
TRBV10-3,-,-,TRBJ1-1,TGTGCCATCAGTGAGTCGATATTGAACACCAACTCCATGAACACTGAAGCTTTCTTT,CAISESILNTNSMNTEAFF
TRBV3-1/TRBV3-2,-,TRBD2,TRBJ2-3,TGTGCCAGCAGCCCGACTAGCGGGGGCAGCACAGATACGCAGTATTTT,CASSPTSGGSTDTQYF
TRBV11-2,-,TRBD2,TRBJ2-3,TGTGCCAGCAGCTTATCCGGGGGAGGGCTCACAGATACGCAGTATTTT,CASSLSGGGLTDTQYF
TRBV5-1,-,-,TRBJ1-5,TGCGCCAGCAGCTTGGTGGGCAATCAGCCCCAGCATTTT,CASSLVGNQPQHF
TRBV4-1,-,TRBD1,TRBJ1-1,TGCGCCAGCAGCCATGGAGGCCGGAACAGGGGAGACACTGAAGCTTTCTTT,CASSHGGRNRGDTEAFF
TRBV4-3,few,-,TRBJ1-6,TGCGCCAGCAGCCAGGGGGCAGTTAATAATTCACCCCTCCACTTT,CASSQGAVNNSPLHF
TRBV6-1,-,TRBD2,TRBJ2-1,TGTGCCAGCAGTGCCCGACCTAGCGGGGGGCAGGATGAGCAGTTCTTC,CASSARPSGGQDEQFF
TRBV20-1,-,TRBD1,TRBJ1-1,TGCAGTGCCTCCGGGACAGGGGTTGTCCAATTT,CSASGTGVVQF
TRBV30,few,TRBD2,TRBJ2-7,TGTGCCTGGACTCACTGGACTAGCGGGAGGTACGAGCAGTACTTC,CAWTHWTSGRYEQYF
TRBV18,-,-,TRBJ2-7,TGTGCCAGCTCACCACCTGGGACCAGAACCCTCTCCTACGAGCAGTACTTC,CASSPPGTRTLSYEQYF
TRBV19,-,-,TRBJ2-1,TGTGCCAGTAGTATGGGGCAGAGTTACAATGAGCAGTTCTTC,CASSMGQSYNEQFF
TRBV11-3,-,-,TRBJ1-1,TGTGCCAGCAGCTTAGGGGGGGGCTCGGCTGAAGCTTTCTTT,CASSLGGGSAEAFF